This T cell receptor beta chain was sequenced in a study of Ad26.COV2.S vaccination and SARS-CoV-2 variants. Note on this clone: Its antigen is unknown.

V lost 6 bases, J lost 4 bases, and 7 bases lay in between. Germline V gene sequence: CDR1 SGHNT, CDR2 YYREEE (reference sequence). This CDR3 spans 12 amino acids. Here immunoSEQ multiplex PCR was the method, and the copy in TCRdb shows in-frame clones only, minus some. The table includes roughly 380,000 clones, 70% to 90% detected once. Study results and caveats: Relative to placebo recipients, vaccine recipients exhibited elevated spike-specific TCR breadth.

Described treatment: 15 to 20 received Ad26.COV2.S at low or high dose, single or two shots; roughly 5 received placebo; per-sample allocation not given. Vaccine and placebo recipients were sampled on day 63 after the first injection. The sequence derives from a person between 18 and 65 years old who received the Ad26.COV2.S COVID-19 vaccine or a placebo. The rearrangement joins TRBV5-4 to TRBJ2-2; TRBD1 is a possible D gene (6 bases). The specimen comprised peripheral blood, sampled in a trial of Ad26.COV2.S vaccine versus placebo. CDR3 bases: TGTGCCAGCACAGGGGCCACCGGGGAGCTGTTTTTT. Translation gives CASTGATGELFF.